The entry below describes one T cell receptor beta chain. This specimen belongs to a study of T cell responses to AZD1222 COVID-19 vaccine. Profiling relied on immunoSEQ multiplex PCR, and the TCRdb table lists in-frame clones only, not all of them. Of about 55,000 clones listed, roughly 90% were seen once; the top ten hold approximately 2%. Trimming cost V 4 bases and J 8 bases; bases outside gene matches: 14. This CDR3 contains 15 residues. CDR1 SGHNT and CDR2 YYREEE come from the germline V gene (reference sequence). The clonotype was recovered from an adult in good health. The V call is TRBV5-4, the J call TRBJ1-2; TRBD1 matches 7 bases. Here the sequenced sample was peripheral blood, taken on day 0 of AZD1222 vaccination. CDR3 DNA sequence: TGTGCCAGCAGCCCGCCCCCAGGGGGGAGGGGGGGCTACACCTTC. It is translated as CASSPPPGGRGGYTF.